The rows below give T cell receptor beta chains drawn from one sample of a study of long-term antiretroviral therapy in people with HIV. Some clones are missing from TCRdb's copy, which holds only in-frame ones; the method was immunoSEQ multiplex PCR. The table lists fewer than 35,000 clones, 80% to 85% of them singletons. Sample: unsorted PBMCs, taken 2.9 years after starting antiretroviral therapy. Every receptor here comes from a man aged 50-60 years with HIV. CDR3s include the opening cysteine and the closing phenylalanine or tryptophan.

J gene | V gene | CDR3 protein
TRBJ2-3 | TRBV7-9 | CASSASTSGATDTQYF
TRBJ2-1 | TRBV18 | CASSPQSGGTEQFF
TRBJ1-1 | TRBV5-5 | CASSLGGGGYTNTEAFF
TRBJ2-7 | TRBV27 | CASSLGSPRSYEQYF
TRBJ1-6 | TRBV5-1 | CASSFGQGGNNSPLHF
TRBJ1-6 | TRBV7-2 | CASSYDIGLNSPLHF
TRBJ2-4 | TRBV28 | CASSPRGSAAKNIQYF
TRBJ1-1 | TRBV18 | CASSPRATGRDTEAFF
TRBJ1-4 | TRBV11-2 | CASSLWGQVNEKLFF
TRBJ1-5 | TRBV5-5 | CASRLRGGNQPQHF
TRBJ1-1 | TRBV6-5 | CASSGHGRGEAFF
TRBJ1-2 | TRBV5-1 | CASSLGDGNYGYTF
TRBJ2-7 | TRBV11-1 | CASSLSWGENEQYF
TRBJ1-5 | TRBV6-5 | CASSPDRGGNQPQHF
TRBJ1-1 | TRBV10-3 | CAIRGTVAEAFF
TRBJ1-4 | TRBV7-2 | CASSFTGGATNEKLFF
TRBJ2-3 | TRBV11-2 | CASSLAGMGTDTQYF
TRBJ2-6 | TRBV30 | CAWRAPPGANVLTF
TRBJ1-1 | TRBV29-1 | CSVAGQTNTEAFF
TRBJ2-7 | TRBV4-3 | CASSQVWGAPSSYEQYF
TRBJ2-7 | TRBV4-1 | CASSQDISGTAKYEQYF
TRBJ1-6 | TRBV9 | CASSVWGDNSPLHF
TRBJ2-2 | TRBV5-4 | CASRPGAGELFF
TRBJ1-1 | TRBV28 | CASSLGREVAEAFF
TRBJ1-2 | TRBV7-9 | CASNQEKGYGYTF
TRBJ2-5 | TRBV2 | CASSDLGNTGREKTQYF
TRBJ1-1 | TRBV28 | CASIGRGTEAFF
TRBJ2-7 | TRBV5-4 | CASSLEGDRYEQYF
TRBJ2-7 | TRBV6-6 | CASTLSGAAEQYF
TRBJ1-2 | TRBV9 | CASSLGTDYGYTF
TRBJ2-1 | TRBV29-1 | CSVAGALEQFF
TRBJ2-7 | TRBV7-3 | CASRPPSRIDRAKIYEQYF
TRBJ2-2 | TRBV9 | CASSRSGGNTGELFF
TRBJ1-1 | TRBV7-2 | CASSLVTGGRSTEAFF
TRBJ2-1 | TRBV5-3 | CARSLARGSYNEQFF
TRBJ2-3 | TRBV4-3 | CASSQGLGSGGLTDTQYF
TRBJ1-1 | TRBV5-1 | CASSSGSGAEAFF
TRBJ2-5 | TRBV5-1 | CASSLSSQAQETQYF
TRBJ2-2 | TRBV5-1 | CASRTGDRNTGELFF
TRBJ1-6 | TRBV16 | CASSQFPNSPLHF
TRBJ1-6 | TRBV28 | CASSPPTLGAYNSPLHF
TRBJ1-4 | TRBV5-1 | CASSLAGAATNEKLFF
TRBJ2-3 | TRBV28 | CASSFPTDTQYF
TRBJ2-7 | TRBV18 | CASSPRTETYEQYF
TRBJ2-1 | TRBV6-5 | CASSYPARTGGEQFF
TRBJ2-5 | TRBV5-1 | CASSLPGRNQETQYF
TRBJ1-2 | TRBV5-1 | CASSPGQNYGYTF
TRBJ1-5 | TRBV7-9 | CASSSTGNMEPQHF
TRBJ1-5 | TRBV5-8 | CASSLDPSNQPQHF
TRBJ2-2 | TRBV6-5 | CASSYGGGPTGELFF
TRBJ2-5 | TRBV4-1 | CASSRLPQETQYF
TRBJ1-1 | TRBV7-6 | CASSNGQGGEAFF
TRBJ2-2 | TRBV28 | CATVGSRTGELFF
TRBJ2-2 | TRBV27 | CASRTSANTGELFF
TRBJ2-7 | TRBV5-5 | CASSFVLRNYEQYF
TRBJ2-4 | TRBV28 | CASSPHGSAKNIQYF
TRBJ2-2 | TRBV5-1 | CASRRRTGGAQDTGELFF